The 5 T cell receptor beta chains reported below all come from one sample, sequenced in a study of regulatory T cells in long-lasting Graves disease. Time point denoted: newly diagnosed GD, antithyroid drugs for less than 3 months. PBMC-derived RNA was used for the TCR library. With iRepertoire HTBI primers and Arm-PCR of CDR3 regions, TCR beta libraries were built. One entry per CDR3 protein results from TCRdb running MiXCR on the multiplex PCR reads. The sample lists 350,000 to 500,000 distinct CDR3 sequences, about 17% occurring once. This sample was shared with a second study, whose subject was T cells in Graves' hyperthyroidism and ophthalmopathy.

The specimen comprised peripheral blood mononuclear cells (PBMCs), sampled at new diagnosis, from a patient treated with antithyroid drugs. Every receptor here comes from a woman aged 18-35 years with Graves disease.

This clonotype was seen ten or more times. The V and J genes are TRBV3-1 and TRBJ1-6; maybe TRBD1 (5 bases). Germline V gene data show CDR1 as LGHDT and CDR2 as YNNKEL (reference sequence). This CDR3 is 15 amino acids long. The V gene lost 3 bases and the J gene lost 7 bases, with 13 bases spanning the gap. The CDR3 loop is CASSQGDRLNSPLHF. The CDR3 bases are TGTGCCAGCAGCCAGGGGGACCGACTGAATTCACCCCTCCACTTT.

About this clonotype: With a much larger clone just one base away, this may be a read error. The chain combines TRBV27 with TRBJ2-7; TRBD1 matches 11 bases. From germline, CDR1 is MNHEY and CDR2 SMNVEV (reference sequence). The J segment lost 6 bases and the V segment lost 5 bases, leaving 9 bases of the junction unmatched. The CDR3 has 15 residues. The CDR3 loop reads CASSHGTGGLSEQYF. CDR3 DNA: TGTGCCAGCAGTCATGGGACAGGGGGTCTCAGCGAGCAGTACTTC.

J is TRBJ2-5 and V is TRBV3-1; 13 positions match TRBD2. Trimming took 1 base from V and 5 from J; bases not matched to a gene: 7. The CDR3 sequence is 17 residues long. Germline V gives CDR1 LGHDT, CDR2 YNNKEL (reference sequence). The CDR3 protein is CASSQGTSGRIRETQYF. Here the CDR3 DNA reads TGTGCCAGCAGCCAAGGGACTAGCGGGAGAATAAGGGAGACCCAGTACTTC.

This clonotype has a count of ten or more. The chain joins TRBV7-2 to TRBJ2-2; TRBD2 matches at 9 bases. Germline V lookup: CDR1 SGHTA, CDR2 FQGNSA. The CDR3 is 14 amino acids. V lost 5 bases, J lost 4 bases, and 2 bases stayed unmatched. As DNA, the CDR3 is TGTGCCAGCAGCCTTAGCGGGGGCACCGGGGAGCTGTTTTTT. Its protein is CASSLSGGTGELFF.

The chain has TRBV7-8 and TRBJ2-1; D ambiguous. The CDR3 loop spans 16 amino acids. V lost 2 bases, J lost 0 bases, and 11 bases lay in between. Germline CDR1 and CDR2: SGHVS and FQNEAQ. The CDR3 protein is CASSLRTVSSYNEQFF. The DNA of the CDR3 is TGTGCCAGCAGCTTAAGAACAGTGAGCTCCTACAATGAGCAGTTCTTC.